Below are 20 T cell receptor beta chains sequenced from a single sample in a study of blood T cells in healthy people across ages. A second PCR of 7 to 11 cycles used a sample-barcoded 5' primer and a J-beta primer mix. TCRdb independently ran MiXCR on the 5' RACE reads; one entry per CDR3 protein. The sample contains about 970,000 distinct CDR3 sequences, roughly 47% of which appear only once. Sequencing was done on a sample of blood. All receptors come from an older woman in good health.

This chain connects TRBV2 to TRBJ2-3, with D perhaps TRBD2 (6 bases). Germline V gives CDR1 SNHLY, CDR2 FYNNEI. V was cut by 6 bases and J by 1 base, with 14 bases left in between. This CDR3 has 15 residues. The CDR3 reads CASSDPASGTDTQYF. The CDR3 bases are TGTGCCAGCAGCGACCCGGCTAGCGGCACAGATACGCAGTATTTT.

This clonotype was observed at least ten times. The gene calls are TRBV28 and TRBJ2-1; TRBD1 might be the D (7 bases). Germline V gives CDR1 MDHEN, CDR2 SYDVKM. The V end lost 10 bases, the J end lost 6 bases, and 19 bases lay between the germline ends. This CDR3 is built from 14 residues. CDR3 nucleotide sequence: TGTGCCACCCTCCGGAGGGGGCGCGGCAATGAGCAGTTCTTC. The encoded protein is CATLRRGRGNEQFF.

This clonotype was seen a handful of times. The V call is TRBV20-1, the J call TRBJ1-2; 9 positions match TRBD1. The CDR3 has 13 amino acids. The junction had 4 bases not matched to a gene; V was cut back by 2 bases and J by 6 bases. Per the germline V gene, CDR1 is DFQATT and CDR2 is SNEGSKA (reference sequence). The CDR3 DNA reads TGCAGTGCTAGAAACTGGGACAGGGATGGCTACACCTTC. Its protein is CSARNWDRDGYTF.

This clonotype was observed a single time. This chain links TRBV20-1 with TRBJ2-2, with 7 bases identical to TRBD1. CDR1 DFQATT and CDR2 SNEGSKA come from the germline V gene (reference sequence). This CDR3 has 14 amino acids. Trimming removed 3 bases from V and 3 bases from J; junction bases left unmatched: 4. The DNA of the CDR3 is TGCAGTGCTAGTTCAGGGGGAGACACCGGGGAGCTGTTTTTT. It yields the protein CSASSGGDTGELFF.

The chain employs TRBV25-1 and TRBJ2-7; 8 bases are a match to TRBD2. CDR1 and CDR2 from the germline V gene are MGHDK and SYGVNS. Trimming at V came to 3 bases and at J to 5 bases, leaving 9 bases not matched to a gene. The CDR3 covers 15 residues. CDR3 sequence: CASSERGKAGDEQYF. Written as DNA, the CDR3 is TGTGCCAGCAGTGAGCGGGGAAAAGCGGGGGACGAGCAGTACTTC.

The chain couples TRBV20-1 to TRBJ2-5; maybe TRBD1 (7 bases). V was shortened by 2 bases and J by 4 bases, with 17 bases between the two germline ends. Per the germline V gene, CDR1 is DFQATT and CDR2 is SNEGSKA (reference sequence). The CDR3 loop spans 15 amino acids. CDR3 loop: CSARPPGGFGETQYF. The CDR3 DNA reads TGCAGTGCTAGACCCCCAGGGGGGTTCGGAGAGACCCAGTACTTC.

This chain links TRBV7-2 with TRBJ1-6; D unclear. Deletions cut 3 bases from V and 8 bases from J, with 11 bases between. The CDR3 sequence is 14 residues long. Germline V CDR1 and CDR2: SGHTA, FQGNSA. CDR3 DNA: TGTGCCAGCAGCTTTGGTCGGACGGATTCACCCCTCCACTTT. It encodes CASSFGRTDSPLHF.

There are a few counts of this clonotype. V and J are TRBV6-1 and TRBJ1-6; 7 bases line up with TRBD1. The CDR3 has 13 residues. Germline CDR1 MNHNS, CDR2 SASEGT. V was pared by 6 bases and J by 9 bases, with 5 bases of the junction left unmatched. The CDR3: CASRTGLISPLHF. Written as DNA, the CDR3 is TGTGCCAGCAGGACAGGGCTAATTTCACCCCTCCACTTT.

This clonotype has more than one count but fewer than ten. The chain uses TRBV7-3 and TRBJ2-2; D unresolved. CDR1 and CDR2 (germline): SGHTA, FQGTGA. This CDR3 has 13 amino acids. V was clipped by 5 bases and J by 1 base, with 5 bases between them. CDR3 bases: TGTGCCAGCAGCCCCATGAACACCGGGGAGCTGTTTTTT. Its translation: CASSPMNTGELFF. Variable domain in full (rest from reference TRBV7-3 and TRBJ2-2): GAGVSQTPSNKVTEKGKYVELRCDPISGHTALYWYRQSLGQGPEFLIYFQGTGAADDSGLPNDRFFAVRPEGSVSTLKIQRTERGDSAVYLCASSPMNTGELFFGEGSRLTVL.

The chain uses TRBV2 and TRBJ2-5; D is possibly TRBD2 (6 bases). V dropped 7 bases and J dropped 2 bases, with 8 bases sitting between them. From germline, CDR1 is SNHLY and CDR2 FYNNEI. CDR3 length: 12 residues. In DNA form, the CDR3 reads TGTGCCAGCACGGGGGATCAAGAGACCCAGTACTTC. This codes for CASTGDQETQYF. Drawing the rest from reference TRBV2 and TRBJ2-5, the complete variable domain is EPEVTQTPSHQVTQMGQEVILRCVPISNHLYFYWYRQILGQKVEFLVSFYNNEISEKSEIFDDQFSVERPDGSNFTLKIRSTKLEDSAMYFCASTGDQETQYFGPGTRLLVL.

The J gene is TRBJ2-5, the V gene TRBV28, with D perhaps matching TRBD1 or TRBD2 (5 bases each). CDR1 and CDR2 from the germline V gene are MDHEN and SYDVKM. This CDR3 has 13 residues. V was pared by 5 bases and J by 7 bases, with 14 bases between. The CDR3 sequence is CASSPRGGSTQYF. The CDR3 bases are TGTGCCAGCAGTCCCCGTGGGGGTTCGACCCAGTACTTC.

This clonotype showed up just a few times. The chain has TRBV7-2 and TRBJ1-6, with D tentatively TRBD1 (5 bases). Trimming shortened V by 4 bases and J by 0 bases, and 7 bases separated the two germline ends. The CDR3 runs to 15 residues. The germline gives CDR1 SGHTA, CDR2 FQGNSA. The CDR3 spells CASSSTVSYNSPLHF. The CDR3 nucleotides read TGTGCCAGCAGCTCGACAGTCTCCTATAATTCACCCCTCCACTTT. The variable domain in full, with the rest retrieved from reference TRBV7-2 and TRBJ1-6, is GAGVSQSPSNKVTEKGKDVELRCDPISGHTALYWYRQSLGQGLEFLIYFQGNSAPDKSGLPSDRFSAERTGGSVSTLTIQRTQQEDSAVYLCASSSTVSYNSPLHFGNGTRLTVT.

The chain links TRBV3-1 to TRBJ2-1; no clear D gene. This CDR3 is 14 amino acids long. Germline loops: CDR1 LGHDT, CDR2 YNNKEL (reference sequence). V lost 2 bases and J lost 2, with 7 bases in between. CDR3 DNA: TGTGCCAGCAGCCAATCAGCAACCTACAATGAGCAGTTCTTC. Translated, it gives CASSQSATYNEQFF.

The gene calls are TRBV29-1 and TRBJ2-5; tentatively, D is TRBD1 (6 bases). V gave up 7 bases and J gave up 3 bases, with 15 bases separating them. Germline-derived CDR1 and CDR2 are SQVTM and ANQGSEA. The CDR3 contains 13 residues. The CDR3 DNA is TGCAGCGGTAAGGACAGAGTTAAAGAGACCCAGTACTTC. This codes for CSGKDRVKETQYF.

A remark on this clonotype: A much larger clone differs from this one at a single base, so this may be a read error. The V call is TRBV28, the J call TRBJ1-5; D gene uncertain. The germline gives CDR1 MDHEN, CDR2 SYDVKM. Trimming stripped 2 bases from V and 3 bases from J, with 5 bases between. This CDR3 contains 13 residues. CDR3 loop: CASSLNNNQPQHF. The DNA of the CDR3 is TGTGCCAGCAGTTTAAATAACAATCAGCCCCAGCATTTT.

Many counts were recorded for this clonotype. The chain links TRBV18 to TRBJ2-5, with 9 bases aligning to TRBD2. Germline assignment: CDR1 KGHSH and CDR2 LQKENI. This CDR3 comprises 14 residues. Trimming at V came to 8 bases and at J to 1 base, leaving 5 bases not matched to a gene. The CDR3 sequence: CASSPTSGQETQYF. CDR3 DNA sequence: TGTGCCAGCAGCCCGACTAGCGGCCAAGAGACCCAGTACTTC.

Only a few counts were recorded for this clonotype. The chain recombines TRBV7-2 with TRBJ2-1; 13 positions agree with TRBD2. With 6 bases clipped from V and 7 bases from J, the junction kept 6 bases outside the gene matches. CDR1 is SGHTA, CDR2 FQGNSA, per germline. CDR3 size: 15 residues. The CDR3 is CASRRTSGSINEQFF. For the CDR3, the DNA is TGTGCCAGCAGGAGGACTAGCGGGAGCATAAATGAGCAGTTCTTC.

The chain is built from TRBV20-1 and TRBJ2-7; 12 positions match TRBD2. This CDR3 comprises 15 residues. CDR1 is DFQATT and CDR2 is SNEGSKA in the germline V gene (reference sequence). Germline trimming cut 4 bases from V and 7 bases from J; bases unmatched to any gene: 11. CDR3 sequence: CSAILAGGPVGEQYF. As DNA, the CDR3 is TGCAGTGCTATCCTAGCGGGAGGGCCGGTTGGTGAGCAGTACTTC.

The rearrangement links TRBV27 to TRBJ2-5; 13 bases are shared with TRBD2. Losses at the gene ends were 6 bases for V and 11 bases for J; bases not matched to a gene: 18. The CDR3 totals 17 residues. CDR1 and CDR2 from the germline V gene are MNHEY and SMNVEV (reference sequence). The CDR3 loop reads CASRGLAGTPGYNEQYF. The CDR3 DNA follows: TGTGCCAGCAGGGGACTAGCGGGAACTCCGGGGTACAATGAGCAGTACTTC.

This sequence joins TRBV7-9 and TRBJ2-3; 13 bases line up with TRBD2. This CDR3 is 15 amino acids long. Germline CDR1 is SEHNR and CDR2 is FQNEAQ (reference sequence). With 5 bases clipped from V and 5 bases from J, the junction kept 4 bases outside the gene matches. The DNA for the CDR3 is TGTGCCAGCAGCCTGGGGACTAGCGGGAAAGATACGCAGTATTTT. Amino acids: CASSLGTSGKDTQYF.